The rows below give T cell receptor beta chains drawn from one sample of a study of T cell repertoires in cytomegalovirus infection. These receptors have no known antigen. From the reads, TCRdb called clonotypes with MiXCR, one entry per CDR3 protein. This sample has about 500,000 distinct CDR3 sequences, with around a third found just once. The input for sequencing was cultured PBMCs, taken from culture after CMV antigen stimulation. The receptors shown here come from a human donor in good health (CMV status not recorded). Some clones in this sample may be carry-over from other donors' samples. CDR3s include the opening cysteine and the closing phenylalanine or tryptophan. D genes are given only for firm matches. Part of the rows lack a size; the others show once, few, many or a class for expanded clones.

>-|TRBV6-6|-|TRBJ1-1
CASSYPKPGPSTEAFF
TGTGCCAGCAGTTACCCGAAACCCGGGCCGAGCACTGAAGCTTTCTTT
>-|TRBV12-3/TRBV12-4|-|TRBJ2-2
CASSLKRLGTGELFF
TGTGCCAGCAGTTTGAAGCGGTTGGGGACCGGGGAGCTGTTTTTT
>few|TRBV19|-|TRBJ1-1
CASSIDYSQTLNTEAFF
TGTGCCAGTAGTATAGATTACAGTCAGACTTTGAACACTGAAGCTTTCTTT
>few|TRBV7-8|-|TRBJ1-1
CASSRGTRTEAFF
TGTGCCAGCAGCCGCGGGACTAGAACTGAAGCTTTCTTT
>-|TRBV9|-|TRBJ1-5
CASSVDWQQPQHF
TGTGCCAGCAGCGTAGACTGGCAACAGCCCCAGCATTTT
>-|TRBV7-2|-|TRBJ2-7
CASSQYLISYEQYF
TGTGCCAGCAGCCAATATCTCATCTCCTACGAGCAGTACTTC
>-|TRBV10-2|-|TRBJ2-3
CASSDGEGTDTQYF
TGCGCCAGCAGTGATGGGGAGGGCACAGATACGCAGTATTTT
>few|TRBV5-4|-|TRBJ2-3
CASTIGGAAFRDTQYF
TGTGCCAGCACAATTGGAGGAGCGGCTTTTCGAGATACGCAGTATTTT
>-|TRBV12-3/TRBV12-4|TRBD1|TRBJ2-1
CASSRTGFEQFF
TGTGCCAGCAGCCGGACAGGGTTCGAGCAGTTCTTC
>many|TRBV6-5|-|TRBJ2-2
CASSYLTGELFF
TGTGCCAGCAGTTACTTGACCGGGGAGCTGTTTTTT
>-|TRBV7-2|-|TRBJ2-5
CASRWGETQYF
TGTGCCAGCAGATGGGGGGAGACCCAGTACTTC
>-|TRBV4-1|-|TRBJ1-5
CASSQDSSNSNQPQHF
TGCGCCAGCAGCCAAGATTCTTCTAACAGCAATCAGCCCCAGCATTTT
>-|TRBV9|TRBD2|TRBJ2-1
CASSVGTSVVNEQFF
TGTGCCAGCAGCGTCGGGACTAGTGTTGTAAATGAGCAGTTCTTC
>-|TRBV29-1|TRBD1|TRBJ2-3
CSVHRGQFGTDTQYF
TGCAGCGTGCACAGGGGGCAATTCGGCACAGATACGCAGTATTTT
>few|TRBV20-1|-|TRBJ1-4
CSAQRPNEKLFF
TGCAGTGCTCAGAGACCCAATGAAAAACTGTTTTTT
>-|TRBV7-8|-|TRBJ2-1
CASSSRTGGTSYNEQFF
TGTGCCAGCAGCTCCCGGACAGGAGGGACCTCCTACAATGAGCAGTTCTTC
>-|TRBV7-2|-|TRBJ1-1
CASSFGIMNTEAFF
TGTGCCAGCAGCTTCGGCATCATGAACACTGAAGCTTTCTTT
>-|TRBV6-5|-|TRBJ1-1
CASSYSRGLTEAFF
TGTGCCAGCAGTTACAGTAGGGGCCTCACTGAAGCTTTCTTT
>-|TRBV27|-|TRBJ2-7
CASRHPVRDISYEQYF
TGTGCCAGCAGACACCCCGTAAGGGATATTTCCTACGAGCAGTACTTC
>few|TRBV7-2|-|TRBJ2-5
CASSLLGLFRETQYF
TGTGCCAGCAGCTTATTGGGTTTGTTCAGGGAGACCCAGTACTTC
>-|TRBV18|-|TRBJ2-1
CASSPHREHEQFF
TGTGCCAGCTCACCACACAGGGAACATGAGCAGTTCTTC
>-|TRBV27|TRBD2|TRBJ2-3
CASSLRGRGADTQYF
TGTGCCAGCAGTTTACGCGGGAGGGGGGCAGATACGCAGTATTTT
>few|TRBV7-2|TRBD2|TRBJ2-1
CASSLEAGGVNEQFF
TGTGCCAGCAGCTTAGAGGCGGGAGGGGTCAATGAGCAGTTCTTC
>many|TRBV7-2|-|TRBJ2-6
CASSPLVGSLISGANVLTF
TGTGCCAGCAGCCCCCTGGTAGGGTCCTTGATCTCTGGGGCCAACGTCCTGACTTTC
>-|TRBV20-1|TRBD2|TRBJ2-3
CSAGTSGSHTDTQYF
TGCAGTGCGGGAACTAGCGGATCTCACACAGATACGCAGTATTTT
>-|TRBV20-1|-|TRBJ2-3
CSARDSLRSLLGDTQYF
TGCAGTGCTAGAGATTCCTTGCGGAGCCTCCTTGGGGATACGCAGTATTTT
>-|TRBV7-2|TRBD1|TRBJ1-4
CASSRDSFNEKLFF
TGTGCCAGCAGCAGGGACAGCTTTAATGAAAAACTGTTTTTT
>few|TRBV6-2/TRBV6-3|TRBD1|TRBJ1-1
CASSIQGSNEAFF
TGTGCCAGCAGTATACAGGGGAGTAATGAAGCTTTCTTT
>-|TRBV19|-|TRBJ2-3
CASSIGPGARADTQYF
TGTGCCAGTAGTATAGGTCCGGGGGCGCGGGCCGATACGCAGTATTTT
>few|TRBV2|TRBD1|TRBJ2-5
CASSERSGGRETQYF
TGTGCCAGCAGTGAACGGTCAGGGGGCAGAGAGACCCAGTACTTC
>once|TRBV30|-|TRBJ1-2
CAWIGGSSYGYTF
TGTGCCTGGATCGGGGGCTCGAGCTATGGCTACACCTTC
>-|TRBV6-5|TRBD1|TRBJ1-3
CASSYSIPGQGGGNTIYF
TGTGCCAGCAGTTACTCTATCCCGGGACAGGGAGGCGGAAACACCATATATTTT
>few|TRBV4-1|TRBD1|TRBJ2-7
CASSQHPGTGSSEQYF
TGCGCCAGCAGCCAGCACCCCGGGACAGGTAGTTCCGAGCAGTACTTC
>many|TRBV7-2|-|TRBJ2-5
CASSSPGRIGMETQYF
TGTGCCAGCAGCTCTCCGGGACGGATAGGAATGGAGACCCAGTACTTC
>-|TRBV11-2|-|TRBJ2-2
CASSNGLRDTGELFF
TGTGCCAGCAGCAATGGACTACGGGATACCGGGGAGCTGTTTTTT
>-|TRBV18|-|TRBJ2-7
CASSPAGARYEQYF
TGTGCCAGCTCACCAGCGGGGGCGAGATACGAGCAGTACTTC
>-|TRBV6-1|-|TRBJ2-1
CASSVDTSSYNEQFF
TGTGCCAGCAGTGTTGACACGAGCTCCTACAATGAGCAGTTCTTC
>-|TRBV25-1|-|TRBJ1-1
CASSEPGPRGTEAFF
TGTGCCAGCAGTGAGCCAGGGCCACGGGGGACTGAAGCTTTCTTT
>once|TRBV7-2|-|TRBJ2-3
CASTLVSVSTDTQYF
TGTGCCAGCACCTTAGTTTCGGTCAGCACAGATACGCAGTATTTT
>-|TRBV7-3|-|TRBJ1-4
CASSTPDLGLEKLFF
TGTGCCAGCAGCACCCCTGACTTGGGTCTTGAAAAACTGTTTTTT
>few|TRBV7-2|TRBD2|TRBJ2-7
CASSLVGRLAGPYEQYF
TGTGCCAGCAGCTTAGTGGGGAGGCTAGCGGGGCCCTACGAGCAGTACTTC
>few|TRBV6-5|-|TRBJ2-6
CASSSTDSKVLTF
TGTGCCAGCAGCTCGACAGATTCCAAGGTCCTGACTTTC
>-|TRBV5-5|-|TRBJ2-4
CASSFVADKNIQYF
TGTGCCAGCAGCTTCGTCGCGGACAAAAACATTCAGTACTTC
>-|TRBV27|TRBD1|TRBJ1-1
CARITGDEGLNTEAFF
TGTGCCAGAATTACAGGGGATGAGGGGCTGAACACTGAAGCTTTCTTT
>-|TRBV12-3/TRBV12-4|TRBD2|TRBJ2-2
CASSPGLAFLNTGELFF
TGTGCCAGCAGTCCAGGACTAGCCTTCCTAAACACCGGGGAGCTGTTTTTT
>few|TRBV7-2|-|TRBJ2-1
CASSLAQLEQFF
TGTGCCAGCAGCTTAGCGCAGCTGGAGCAGTTCTTC
>-|TRBV7-9|-|TRBJ2-1
CASSLGGGGHFFF
TGTGCCAGCAGCTTAGGGGGAGGCGGACACTTCTTCTTC
>-|TRBV7-9|-|TRBJ1-1
CASSLGTTTEAFF
TGTGCCAGCAGCCTAGGGACGACCACTGAAGCTTTCTTT
>-|TRBV19|-|TRBJ2-5
CASSRLEEETQYF
TGTGCCAGTAGCAGACTAGAGGAAGAGACCCAGTACTTC
>-|TRBV27|TRBD1|TRBJ1-2
CASSHRQGARPGYTF
TGTGCCAGCAGTCACCGACAGGGGGCTCGCCCTGGCTACACCTTC